This T cell receptor beta chain was captured by sequencing in a study of blood T cell repertoires in COVID-19 (dated by TCRdb to about 2020). Looking at the study overall: Samples covering the acute and convalescent phases of COVID-19 were provided by collaborators in the United States, Italy and Spain. Sample metadata almost always included a de-identified subject ID, COVID-19 status, age in years and sex. The repertoires were released in a freely available public database meant as a resource for research on the immune response to SARS-CoV-2. HLA class I and class II types, where available, came from metadata supplied by the sample provider rather than from assay-based typing. Samples were obtained from the ongoing ImmuneRACE study (first 160 participants) and from some 1,200 subjects provided by 6 global collaborators. The material from the prospective study consisted of cDNA or gDNA derived from T cells, B-cell-depleted T cells, or PBMCs. Subjects who had been exposed to COVID-19, were actively infected with it, or had recovered from it provided the deeply sampled blood TCRbeta repertoires that made up the dataset. General study outcomes and caveats: Clinical and demographic metadata were provided uncurated, with the amount varying by source and participant.

The immunoSEQ Assay, a bias-controlled multiplex PCR, was used to amplify TCRbeta CDR3 regions from genomic DNA. In the paper's pipeline: Nucleated cell counts per sample were estimated from amplification of reference gene primers within the assay. To quantify the absolute abundance of each unique TCRbeta CDR3 rearrangement, sequence reads were collapsed and filtered. For each sample, productive Simpson clonality was calculated as the square root of Simpson's diversity index over productive rearrangements. Drawn from immuneACCESS, this table holds only the in-frame rearrangements with V and J called that TCRdb kept. Clones are partly lost; checked studies trace under half to an unresolved V gene and leave the rest unexplained. That table gives V, J and clone size, and the DNA gave D and trimming. The sample has over 250,000 clones on record, just under 90% of them singletons. Of the sample, roughly 6.3% falls within the top ten clones.

On this clone itself: The antigen it binds to is not known. The sample holds no much larger clone one base away, and base qualities are not on file.

One collaborating source in Seattle enrolled patients while the patients were actively infected and followed the patients over time throughout the course of disease. The collaborating institutions used their own protocols to collect whole blood in K2EDTA tubes. For TCRbeta analysis, collaborators shipped samples in one of three forms: frozen whole blood, isolated PBMCs, or DNA extracted from either of those sample types. V lost 5 bases and J lost 3 bases, and the count of bases not matched to a germline gene is 4. The CDR3 runs 15 amino acids, cysteine and phenylalanine included. Only the CDR3 DNA stays, 45 bases, in frame from base 1. The germline V gene (reference sequence) provides CDR1 MNHNY and CDR2 SVGAGI.

The sample was peripheral blood. The TCR originated in a woman in her forties or fifties with COVID-19, enrolled during active disease. The V and J genes are TRBV6-6 and TRBJ2-4, with TRBD2 matching 10 junction bases. Here the CDR3 is given as CASSRLAGVKNIQYF. Read as DNA, the sequence is TGTGCCAGCAGTAGGCTAGCGGGAGTCAAAAACATTCAGTACTTC.